Here is one T cell receptor beta chain with its context. Its antigen is unknown. Generated by immunoSEQ multiplex PCR, the TCRdb table keeps only in-frame clones and is missing some. The repertoire holds roughly 140,000 clones, approximately 90% seen once, with about 1.6% in the top ten. These data come from a study of T cell responses to AZD1222 COVID-19 vaccine. The germline V gene has CDR1 SGHRS and CDR2 YFSETQ. Deletions cut 2 bases from V and 2 bases from J, with 8 bases between. The CDR3 is made up of 13 amino acids. General study results and limits: Increased Spike-specific TCR breadth and depth were observed after two AZD1222 doses. There were mostly white British donors and more females than males, and clonal diversity was possibly underestimated. At 160-218 and 743-854, vaccine-associated CD4 TCRs were dominant, and they spanned spike. Nearly half of spike-specific TCRs reportedly target variant regions that are unmutated in the B.1.351 and B.1.1.7 variants.

The source of this sequence is an adult who received the AZD1222 COVID-19 vaccine. The chain has TRBV5-1 and TRBJ2-7, with D possibly being TRBD2 (5 bases). This sample comprised peripheral blood, obtained 28 days after the second AZD1222 dose. Written as DNA, the CDR3 is TGCGCCAGCAGCTTTGACGGGACCTACGAGCAGTACTTC. Translated: CASSFDGTYEQYF.